The rows below give T cell receptor beta chains drawn from one sample of a study of beta chain features in type 1 diabetes. The protocol was immunoSEQ multiplex PCR, while the TCRdb copy is restricted to in-frame clones and leaves out a portion. The table records some 900,000 clones, about a sixth of them present only once. Sequencing was done on a sample of naive CD4+ T cells from blood. All receptors come from a woman aged 18 to 35 in good health. The CDR3 runs from the conserved cysteine through the conserved F or W. A D gene is named only where the DNA matches it firmly. Some rows have no size entry. The others give once, few or many, or a class for an expanded clone.

- | TRBJ2-1 | TRBV7-9 | TRBD2 | CASSPTSGRDYNEQFF | TGTGCCAGCAGCCCCACTAGCGGGAGGGACTACAATGAGCAGTTCTTC
- | TRBJ2-2 | TRBV9 | - | CASRGEVGELFF | TGTGCCAGCAGAGGAGAAGTGGGGGAGCTGTTTTTT
- | TRBJ2-5 | TRBV11-2 | TRBD2 | CASSLADQETQYF | TGTGCCAGCAGCCTAGCGGACCAAGAGACCCAGTACTTC
- | TRBJ2-1 | TRBV5-1 | TRBD2 | CASSLGTSGTVEQFF | TGCGCCAGCAGCTTGGGGACTAGCGGGACAGTCGAGCAGTTCTTC
few | TRBJ2-7 | TRBV7-2 | - | CASSLAFWGPEQYF | TGTGCCAGCAGCTTAGCGTTTTGGGGCCCCGAGCAGTACTTC
- | TRBJ1-4 | TRBV6-6 | TRBD1 | CASSQTGGGEKLFF | TGTGCCAGCAGTCAGACAGGGGGCGGTGAAAAACTGTTTTTT
- | TRBJ2-7 | TRBV10-3 | TRBD2 | CAINAGGLYEQYF | TGTGCCATCAATGCGGGAGGACTCTACGAGCAGTACTTC
few | TRBJ2-5 | TRBV10-2 | TRBD1 | CASSELGQGAETQYF | TGCGCCAGCAGTGAATTGGGACAGGGGGCTGAGACCCAGTACTTC
few | TRBJ1-1 | TRBV25-1 | TRBD1 | CASRGTVNTEAFF | TGTGCCAGCAGAGGGACAGTGAACACTGAAGCTTTCTTT
few | TRBJ2-5 | TRBV28 | - | CASRPGTEETQYF | TGTGCCAGCAGGCCCGGGACCGAAGAGACCCAGTACTTC
few | TRBJ2-5 | TRBV25-1 | TRBD2 | CASSRTSAGLGETQYF | TGTGCCAGCAGTCGGACTAGCGCGGGACTTGGAGAGACCCAGTACTTC
few | TRBJ2-1 | TRBV10-3 | - | CAISDFGGGDEQFF | TGTGCCATCAGTGACTTCGGGGGTGGCGATGAGCAGTTCTTC
few | TRBJ2-3 | TRBV7-2 | - | CASSLIGVPSTDTQYF | TGTGCCAGCAGCTTAATCGGGGTGCCTAGCACAGATACGCAGTATTTT
- | TRBJ2-5 | TRBV5-4 | - | CASSVDSQETQYF | TGTGCCAGCAGCGTGGACAGCCAAGAGACCCAGTACTTC
- | TRBJ2-6 | TRBV5-4 | - | CASSFPLGGSSGANVLTF | TGTGCCAGCAGCTTCCCCTTGGGGGGAAGCTCTGGGGCCAACGTCCTGACTTTC
few | TRBJ2-5 | TRBV7-2 | - | CASSLMRGETQYF | TGTGCCAGCAGCTTAATGAGGGGAGAGACCCAGTACTTC
few | TRBJ2-7 | TRBV5-1 | - | CASSLGSGTYEQYF | TGCGCCAGCAGCTTGGGATCAGGGACCTACGAGCAGTACTTC
- | TRBJ2-3 | TRBV18 | - | CASSPLVGGGTDTQYF | TGTGCCAGCTCCCCCCTCGTTGGCGGAGGAACAGATACGCAGTATTTT
- | TRBJ1-1 | TRBV2 | - | CAASPVNTEAFF | TGTGCCGCCTCGCCGGTGAACACTGAAGCTTTCTTT
- | TRBJ2-1 | TRBV28 | TRBD2 | CASGLPGTSLNNEQFF | TGTGCCAGCGGTCTCCCGGGGACTAGCTTGAACAATGAGCAGTTCTTC
- | TRBJ2-7 | TRBV6-5 | - | CASRGPAYEQYF | TGTGCCAGCAGGGGGCCAGCCTACGAGCAGTACTTC
- | TRBJ2-2 | TRBV27 | - | CASSLSWGNGELFF | TGTGCCAGCAGTTTATCGTGGGGAAACGGGGAGCTGTTTTTT
few | TRBJ1-1 | TRBV7-2 | TRBD1 | CASSLAAGGTEAFF | TGTGCCAGCAGCTTAGCGGCAGGGGGCACTGAAGCTTTCTTT
- | TRBJ2-3 | TRBV11-2 | TRBD2 | CASSQKVRLAGTQYF | TGTGCCAGCAGCCAGAAGGTGAGGCTAGCGGGGACGCAGTATTTT
- | TRBJ2-2 | TRBV6-4 | - | CASSESGNTGELFF | TGTGCCAGCAGTGAGTCGGGGAACACCGGGGAGCTGTTTTTT
few | TRBJ1-2 | TRBV7-2 | - | CASKVPIGAPYGYTF | TGTGCCAGCAAGGTGCCTATAGGTGCGCCCTATGGCTACACCTTC
- | TRBJ2-3 | TRBV9 | TRBD2 | CASSVGGGRPTDTQYF | TGTGCCAGCAGCGTAGGGGGCGGGAGGCCCACAGATACGCAGTATTTT